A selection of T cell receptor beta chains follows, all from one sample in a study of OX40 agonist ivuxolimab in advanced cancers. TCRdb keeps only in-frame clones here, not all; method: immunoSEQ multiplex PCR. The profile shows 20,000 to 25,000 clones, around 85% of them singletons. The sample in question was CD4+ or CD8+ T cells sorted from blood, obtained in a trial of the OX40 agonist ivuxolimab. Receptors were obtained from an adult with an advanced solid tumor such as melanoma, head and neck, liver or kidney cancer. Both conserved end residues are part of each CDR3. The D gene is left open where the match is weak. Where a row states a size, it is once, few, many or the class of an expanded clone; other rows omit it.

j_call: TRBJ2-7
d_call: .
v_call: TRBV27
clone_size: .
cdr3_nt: TGTGCCAGCAGTTCCTCAGCGGAGTACTACGAGCAGTACTTC
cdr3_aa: CASSSSAEYYEQYF

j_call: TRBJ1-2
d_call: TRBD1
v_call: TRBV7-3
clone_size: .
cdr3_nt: TGTGCCAGCAGCTTAGGGGGACAGGGGATCTATGGCTACACCTTC
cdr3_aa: CASSLGGQGIYGYTF

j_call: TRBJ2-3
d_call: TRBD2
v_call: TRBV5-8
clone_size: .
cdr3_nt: TGTGCCAGCAGCCCGAGGGTCACGGGAGGTGCAGATACGCAGTATTTT
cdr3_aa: CASSPRVTGGADTQYF

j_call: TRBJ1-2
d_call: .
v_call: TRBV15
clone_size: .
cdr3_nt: TGTGCCACCAGCATCCCGGCTAACTATGGCTACACCTTC
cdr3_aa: CATSIPANYGYTF

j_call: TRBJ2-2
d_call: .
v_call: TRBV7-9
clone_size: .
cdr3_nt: TGTGCCAGCAGCTTAGCGGGACCGGACACCGGGGAGCTGTTTTTT
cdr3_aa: CASSLAGPDTGELFF

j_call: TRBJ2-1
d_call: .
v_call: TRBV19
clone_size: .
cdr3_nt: TGTGCCAGTACAAGGGCCCCGTTGGGCAATGAGCAGTTCTTC
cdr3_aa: CASTRAPLGNEQFF

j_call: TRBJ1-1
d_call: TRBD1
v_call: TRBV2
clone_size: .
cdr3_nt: TGCGCTACCACAGGGGAGGACGCTGAAGCTTTCTTT
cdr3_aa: CATTGEDAEAFF

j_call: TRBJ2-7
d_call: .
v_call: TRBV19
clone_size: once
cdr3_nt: TGTGCCAGTAGTCCGAACATCCTTCAAATCTACGAGCAGTACTTC
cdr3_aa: CASSPNILQIYEQYF

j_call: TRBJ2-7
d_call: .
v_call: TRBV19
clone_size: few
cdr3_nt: TGTGCCAGTAGTGCAACGCAGGGGTACGAGCAGTACTTC
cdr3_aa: CASSATQGYEQYF

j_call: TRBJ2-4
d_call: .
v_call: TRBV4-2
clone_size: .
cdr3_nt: TGTGCCAGCAGCCAAGCGGGTGTAGCCAAAAACATTCAGTACTTC
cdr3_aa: CASSQAGVAKNIQYF

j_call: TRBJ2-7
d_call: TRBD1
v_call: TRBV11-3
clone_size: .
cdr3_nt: TGTGCCGGCAGCACAAGACAGGGTAGCGAGCAGTACTTC
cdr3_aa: CAGSTRQGSEQYF

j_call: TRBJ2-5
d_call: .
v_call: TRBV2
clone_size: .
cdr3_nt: TGTGCCAGCAGTGAGGGTGGGGAGACCCAGTACTTC
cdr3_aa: CASSEGGETQYF

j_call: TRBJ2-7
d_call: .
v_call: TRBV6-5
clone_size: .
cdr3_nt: TGTGCCAGCAGTTACTTGCCAGACTCCTACGAGCAGTACTTC
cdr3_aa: CASSYLPDSYEQYF

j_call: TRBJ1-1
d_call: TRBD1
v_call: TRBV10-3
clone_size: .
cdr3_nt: TGTGCCGGCGGACAGGGTAGGAACACTGAAGCTTTCTTT
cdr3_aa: CAGGQGRNTEAFF

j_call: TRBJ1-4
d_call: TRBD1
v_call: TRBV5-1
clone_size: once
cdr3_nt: TGCGCCAGCAGCTTGGGACAGGGGCAAGAAAAACTGTTTTTT
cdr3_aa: CASSLGQGQEKLFF

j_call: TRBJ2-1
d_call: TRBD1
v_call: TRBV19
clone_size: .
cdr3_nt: TGTGCCAGTAGTCCCCGGGACAGGTCTTACAATGAGCAGTTCTTC
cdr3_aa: CASSPRDRSYNEQFF

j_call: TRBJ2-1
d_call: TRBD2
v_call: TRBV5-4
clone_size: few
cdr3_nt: TGTGCCAGCAGCCCCTCTAGCGGGGGGGCCTACAATGAGCAGTTCTTC
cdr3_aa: CASSPSSGGAYNEQFF

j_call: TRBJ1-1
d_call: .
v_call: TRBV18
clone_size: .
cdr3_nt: TGTGCCAGCTCACCGAACACTGAAGCTTTCTTT
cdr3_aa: CASSPNTEAFF

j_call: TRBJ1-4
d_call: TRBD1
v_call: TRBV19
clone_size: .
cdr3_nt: TGTGCCAGTAGTATAGAAAGGGCAGGGGGTGAAAAACTGTTTTTT
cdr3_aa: CASSIERAGGEKLFF

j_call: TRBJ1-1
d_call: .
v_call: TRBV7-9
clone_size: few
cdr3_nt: TGTGCCAGCAGCTTGACATCGAACACTGAAGCTTTCTTT
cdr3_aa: CASSLTSNTEAFF